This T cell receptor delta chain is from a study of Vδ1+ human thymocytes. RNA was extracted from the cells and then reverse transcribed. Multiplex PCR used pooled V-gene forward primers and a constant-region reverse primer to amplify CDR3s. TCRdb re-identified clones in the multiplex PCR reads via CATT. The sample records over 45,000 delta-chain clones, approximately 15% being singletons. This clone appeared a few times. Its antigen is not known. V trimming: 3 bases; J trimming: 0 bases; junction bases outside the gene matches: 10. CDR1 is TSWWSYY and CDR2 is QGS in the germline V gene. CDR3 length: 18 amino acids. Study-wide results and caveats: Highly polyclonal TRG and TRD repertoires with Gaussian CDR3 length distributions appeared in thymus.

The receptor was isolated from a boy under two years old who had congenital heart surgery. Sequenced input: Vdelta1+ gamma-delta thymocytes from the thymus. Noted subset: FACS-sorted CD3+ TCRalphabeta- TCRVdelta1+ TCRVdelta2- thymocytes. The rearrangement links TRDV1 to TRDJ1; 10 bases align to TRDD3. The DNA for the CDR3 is TGTGCTCTTGGGGAGGTACTGGGGGATCACAACTACACCGATAAACTCATCTTT. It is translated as CALGEVLGDHNYTDKLIF.